A selection of T cell receptor beta chains follows, all from one sample in a study of blood T cell repertoires in COVID-19. The method was immunoSEQ multiplex PCR; TCRdb's version includes in-frame clones alone and lacks a portion of them. Altogether some 190,000 clones are present, about 80% being singletons, with the ten largest covering approximately 15%. The source material was PBMCs or T cells enriched from blood (not recorded which). These receptors all come from a man aged 55 to 70 who had been exposed to COVID-19. The CDR3 runs from the conserved cysteine through the conserved F or W. Fields, in order: V gene, D gene, clone size, J gene, CDR3 protein, CDR3 DNA. The D gene is left open where the match is weak. Expanded clones get a size class; other rows say once, few or many, or leave the size out.

V gene: TRBV12-2
D gene: NA
clone size: few
J gene: TRBJ2-2
CDR3 protein: CASAQGTGPRLHTGELFF
CDR3 DNA: TGTGCAAGTGCTCAAGGGACAGGGCCCAGGTTGCACACCGGGGAGCTGTTTTTT

V gene: TRBV6-5
D gene: NA
clone size: NA
J gene: TRBJ1-1
CDR3 protein: CASSYLPGGPNTEAFF
CDR3 DNA: TGTGCCAGCAGCTACTTGCCCGGGGGACCCAACACTGAAGCTTTCTTT

V gene: TRBV7-6
D gene: TRBD1
clone size: NA
J gene: TRBJ1-1
CDR3 protein: CASSLTTGDTEAFF
CDR3 DNA: TGTGCCAGCAGCCTTACGACAGGGGACACTGAAGCTTTCTTT

V gene: TRBV5-4
D gene: NA
clone size: NA
J gene: TRBJ1-1
CDR3 protein: CASSLGQIFTEAFF
CDR3 DNA: TGTGCCAGCAGCTTGGGGCAGATATTCACTGAAGCTTTCTTT

V gene: TRBV27
D gene: NA
clone size: NA
J gene: TRBJ1-3
CDR3 protein: CASSLVGAGGNTIYF
CDR3 DNA: TGTGCCAGCAGTTTGGTAGGGGCTGGCGGAAACACCATATATTTT

V gene: TRBV2
D gene: TRBD1
clone size: NA
J gene: TRBJ1-5
CDR3 protein: CASSGDRADQPQHF
CDR3 DNA: TGTGCCAGCAGTGGTGACAGGGCGGATCAGCCCCAGCATTTT

V gene: TRBV18
D gene: TRBD1
clone size: once
J gene: TRBJ1-4
CDR3 protein: CASSPTGGGEKLFF
CDR3 DNA: TGTGCCAGCTCACCAACAGGGGGAGGTGAAAAACTGTTTTTT

V gene: TRBV7-9
D gene: TRBD1
clone size: NA
J gene: TRBJ1-5
CDR3 protein: CASSLISGGTGHNQPQHF
CDR3 DNA: TGTGCCAGCAGCCTCATTTCAGGAGGGACAGGGCATAATCAGCCCCAGCATTTT

V gene: TRBV7-2
D gene: NA
clone size: NA
J gene: TRBJ2-1
CDR3 protein: CASSLAAVSYNEQFF
CDR3 DNA: TGTGCCAGCAGCTTAGCAGCGGTCTCCTACAATGAGCAGTTCTTC

V gene: TRBV6-4
D gene: TRBD2
clone size: NA
J gene: TRBJ2-1
CDR3 protein: CASSVDVGGRGDEQFF
CDR3 DNA: TGTGCCAGCAGTGTTGATGTGGGCGGGAGGGGAGATGAGCAGTTCTTC

V gene: TRBV2
D gene: NA
clone size: once
J gene: TRBJ2-1
CDR3 protein: CASSEHGVYNEQFF
CDR3 DNA: TGTGCCAGCAGTGAACACGGGGTCTACAATGAGCAGTTCTTC

V gene: TRBV28
D gene: NA
clone size: once
J gene: TRBJ1-5
CDR3 protein: CASSFGRARQPQHF
CDR3 DNA: TGTGCCAGCAGTTTCGGGCGGGCGCGTCAGCCCCAGCATTTT

V gene: TRBV7-6
D gene: TRBD1
clone size: NA
J gene: TRBJ2-7
CDR3 protein: CASSKTGQGFYEQYF
CDR3 DNA: TGTGCCAGCAGCAAAACGGGACAGGGTTTTTACGAGCAGTACTTC

V gene: TRBV19
D gene: TRBD2
clone size: NA
J gene: TRBJ2-1
CDR3 protein: CASSYTSAQIYNEQFF
CDR3 DNA: TGTGCCAGTAGTTATACTAGCGCACAAATTTACAATGAGCAGTTCTTC

V gene: TRBV3-1/TRBV3-2
D gene: NA
clone size: few
J gene: TRBJ2-1
CDR3 protein: CASSRSGSRDEQFF
CDR3 DNA: TGTGCCAGCAGCCGCTCCGGGAGCAGGGATGAGCAGTTCTTC

V gene: TRBV2
D gene: TRBD2
clone size: NA
J gene: TRBJ2-7
CDR3 protein: CATLAGGPSYEQYF
CDR3 DNA: TGTGCCACCCTCGCGGGAGGGCCCTCCTACGAGCAGTACTTC

V gene: TRBV11-3
D gene: TRBD2
clone size: NA
J gene: TRBJ2-7
CDR3 protein: CASSFSGRVVSYEQYF
CDR3 DNA: TGTGCCAGCAGCTTTTCCGGGAGGGTCGTGTCCTACGAGCAGTACTTC

V gene: TRBV19
D gene: NA
clone size: NA
J gene: TRBJ1-1
CDR3 protein: CASSIGGSGTEAFF
CDR3 DNA: TGTGCCAGTAGTATTGGAGGGTCGGGCACTGAAGCTTTCTTT

V gene: TRBV15
D gene: NA
clone size: NA
J gene: TRBJ2-5
CDR3 protein: CATSSGGLGETQYF
CDR3 DNA: TGTGCCACCAGCAGCGGGGGGCTGGGGGAGACCCAGTACTTC

V gene: TRBV7-3
D gene: TRBD1
clone size: NA
J gene: TRBJ2-5
CDR3 protein: CASSPTGTGSETQYF
CDR3 DNA: TGTGCCAGCAGCCCGACCGGGACAGGGTCAGAGACCCAGTACTTC

V gene: TRBV7-2
D gene: TRBD1
clone size: NA
J gene: TRBJ2-3
CDR3 protein: CASSLGQGRPTDTQYF
CDR3 DNA: TGTGCCAGCAGCTTGGGACAGGGAAGGCCCACAGATACGCAGTATTTT

V gene: TRBV19
D gene: TRBD2
clone size: NA
J gene: TRBJ2-1
CDR3 protein: CASSILPAGAYNEQFF
CDR3 DNA: TGTGCCAGTAGTATATTACCGGCGGGGGCCTACAATGAGCAGTTCTTC

V gene: TRBV27
D gene: TRBD2
clone size: NA
J gene: TRBJ2-7
CDR3 protein: CASRSSGRTYEQYF
CDR3 DNA: TGTGCCAGCAGATCGAGCGGGAGGACCTACGAGCAGTACTTC

V gene: TRBV9
D gene: TRBD1
clone size: NA
J gene: TRBJ2-7
CDR3 protein: CASSFTGALPREQYF
CDR3 DNA: TGTGCCAGCAGCTTTACAGGGGCCCTACCGAGGGAGCAGTACTTC

V gene: TRBV5-3
D gene: TRBD1
clone size: NA
J gene: TRBJ2-7
CDR3 protein: CARSWGTGGIYEQYF
CDR3 DNA: TGTGCCAGAAGCTGGGGGACAGGGGGTATTTACGAGCAGTACTTC

V gene: TRBV24-1
D gene: NA
clone size: NA
J gene: TRBJ1-4
CDR3 protein: CATSDWGTGSTNEKLFF
CDR3 DNA: TGTGCCACCAGTGATTGGGGCACAGGTTCAACTAATGAAAAACTGTTTTTT

V gene: TRBV14
D gene: TRBD1
clone size: NA
J gene: TRBJ2-7
CDR3 protein: CASSQGGQGNYEQYF
CDR3 DNA: TGTGCCAGCAGCCAAGGGGGACAGGGTAACTACGAGCAGTACTTC

V gene: TRBV30
D gene: TRBD1
clone size: NA
J gene: TRBJ1-1
CDR3 protein: CAWGGQGAKNTEAFF
CDR3 DNA: TGTGCCTGGGGGGGGCAGGGGGCGAAGAACACTGAAGCTTTCTTT

V gene: TRBV6-5
D gene: NA
clone size: NA
J gene: TRBJ1-3
CDR3 protein: CASSHINGNTIYF
CDR3 DNA: TGTGCCAGCAGCCACATTAACGGAAACACCATATATTTT

V gene: TRBV7-8
D gene: TRBD2
clone size: NA
J gene: TRBJ2-2
CDR3 protein: CASMWRTSHTPYTGELFF
CDR3 DNA: TGTGCCAGCATGTGGAGGACTAGCCACACTCCGTACACCGGGGAGCTGTTTTTT

V gene: TRBV7-8
D gene: TRBD1
clone size: NA
J gene: TRBJ2-7
CDR3 protein: CASSPTGTVSTYEQYF
CDR3 DNA: TGTGCCAGCAGCCCAACCGGGACAGTTTCGACCTACGAGCAGTACTTC

V gene: TRBV12-5
D gene: TRBD1
clone size: NA
J gene: TRBJ1-1
CDR3 protein: CASGDIPRGLTEAFF
CDR3 DNA: TGTGCTAGTGGTGACATCCCCAGGGGGCTCACTGAAGCTTTCTTT

V gene: TRBV28
D gene: NA
clone size: NA
J gene: TRBJ2-5
CDR3 protein: CASSLGQNRQETQYF
CDR3 DNA: TGTGCCAGCAGTTTAGGGCAGAACCGCCAAGAGACCCAGTACTTC

V gene: TRBV20-1
D gene: TRBD1
clone size: NA
J gene: TRBJ1-2
CDR3 protein: CSATDRAGYTF
CDR3 DNA: TGCAGTGCTACGGACAGGGCTGGCTACACCTTC

V gene: TRBV10-3
D gene: NA
clone size: NA
J gene: TRBJ1-3
CDR3 protein: CAIGLPTGPSGNTIYF
CDR3 DNA: TGTGCCATTGGTTTGCCGACAGGTCCCTCTGGAAACACCATATATTTT

V gene: TRBV30
D gene: NA
clone size: once
J gene: TRBJ1-2
CDR3 protein: CAWAPGENYGYTF
CDR3 DNA: TGTGCCTGGGCCCCGGGTGAGAACTATGGCTACACCTTC

V gene: TRBV12-5
D gene: NA
clone size: NA
J gene: TRBJ2-2
CDR3 protein: CASGLLGTGELFF
CDR3 DNA: TGTGCTAGTGGTTTACTCGGGACCGGGGAGCTGTTTTTT